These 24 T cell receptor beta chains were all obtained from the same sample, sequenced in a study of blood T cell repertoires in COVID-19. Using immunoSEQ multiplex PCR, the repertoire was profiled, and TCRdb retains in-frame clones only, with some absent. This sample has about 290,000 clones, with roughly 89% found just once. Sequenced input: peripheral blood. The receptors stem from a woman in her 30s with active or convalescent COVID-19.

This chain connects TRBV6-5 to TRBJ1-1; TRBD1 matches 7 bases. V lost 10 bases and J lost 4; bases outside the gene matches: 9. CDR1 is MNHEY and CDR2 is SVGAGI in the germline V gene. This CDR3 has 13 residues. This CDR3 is CATKGQAFTEAFF. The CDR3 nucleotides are TGTGCCACGAAAGGACAGGCCTTCACTGAAGCTTTCTTT.

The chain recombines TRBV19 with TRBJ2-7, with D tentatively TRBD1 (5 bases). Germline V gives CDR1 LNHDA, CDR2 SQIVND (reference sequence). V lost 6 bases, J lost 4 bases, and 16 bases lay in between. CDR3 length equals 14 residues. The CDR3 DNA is TGTGCCAGTAGCCCCTCCGCAGGGATTTACGAGCAGTACTTC. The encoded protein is CASSPSAGIYEQYF.

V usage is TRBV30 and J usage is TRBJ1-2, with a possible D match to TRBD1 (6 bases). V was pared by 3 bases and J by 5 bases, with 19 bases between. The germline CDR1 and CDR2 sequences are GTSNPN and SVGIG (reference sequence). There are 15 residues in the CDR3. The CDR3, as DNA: TGTGCCTGGAGAAGGGGGAATGGGTATCAGTATGGCTACACCTTC. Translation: CAWRRGNGYQYGYTF. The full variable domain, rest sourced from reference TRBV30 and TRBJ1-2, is SQTIHQWPATLVQPVGSPLSLECTVEGTSNPNLYWYRQAAGRGLQLLFYSVGIGQISSEVPQNLSASRPQDRQFILSSKKLLLSDSGFYLCAWRRGNGYQYGYTFGSGTRLTVV.

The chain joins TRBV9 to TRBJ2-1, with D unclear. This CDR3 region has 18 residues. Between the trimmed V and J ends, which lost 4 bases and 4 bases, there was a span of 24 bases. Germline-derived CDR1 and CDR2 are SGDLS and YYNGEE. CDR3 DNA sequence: TGTGCCAGCAGCCCCGAGTCCCGCGCTAGTAACCCATACAATGAGCAGTTCTTC. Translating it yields CASSPESRASNPYNEQFF. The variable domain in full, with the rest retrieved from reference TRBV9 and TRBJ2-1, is DSGVTQTPKHLITATGQRVTLRCSPRSGDLSVYWYQQSLDQGLQFLIQYYNGEERAKGNILERFSAQQFPDLHSELNLSSLELGDSALYFCASSPESRASNPYNEQFFGPGTRLTVL.

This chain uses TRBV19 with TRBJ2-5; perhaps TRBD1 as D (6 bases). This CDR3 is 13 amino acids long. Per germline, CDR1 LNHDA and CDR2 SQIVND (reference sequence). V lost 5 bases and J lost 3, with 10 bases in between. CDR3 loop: CASSLTGEETQYF. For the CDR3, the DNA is TGTGCCAGTAGTTTGACAGGAGAAGAGACCCAGTACTTC. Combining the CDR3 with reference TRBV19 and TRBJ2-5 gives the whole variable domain DGGITQSPKYLFRKEGQNVTLSCEQNLNHDAMYWYRQDPGQGLRLIYYSQIVNDFQKGDIAEGYSVSREKKESFPLTVTSAQKNPTAFYLCASSLTGEETQYFGPGTRLLVL.

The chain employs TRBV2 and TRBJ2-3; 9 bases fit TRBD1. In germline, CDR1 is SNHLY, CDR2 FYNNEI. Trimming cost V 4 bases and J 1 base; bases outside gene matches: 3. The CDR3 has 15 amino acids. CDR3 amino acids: CASSAWDRGTDTQYF. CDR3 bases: TGTGCCAGCAGTGCGTGGGACAGGGGCACAGATACGCAGTATTTT.

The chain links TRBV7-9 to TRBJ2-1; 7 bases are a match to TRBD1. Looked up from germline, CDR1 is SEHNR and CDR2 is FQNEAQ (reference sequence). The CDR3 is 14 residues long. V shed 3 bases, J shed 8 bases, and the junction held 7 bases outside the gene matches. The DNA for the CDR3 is TGTGCCAGCAGCTTCCTGTTAGGGGGCTATGAGCAGTTCTTC. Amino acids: CASSFLLGGYEQFF.

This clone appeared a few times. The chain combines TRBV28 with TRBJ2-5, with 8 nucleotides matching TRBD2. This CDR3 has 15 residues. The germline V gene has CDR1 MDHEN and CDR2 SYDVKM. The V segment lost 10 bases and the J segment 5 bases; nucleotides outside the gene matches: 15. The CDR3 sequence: CAIQVSGGGRETQYF. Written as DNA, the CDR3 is TGTGCCATCCAAGTTTCGGGAGGGGGAAGGGAGACCCAGTACTTC.

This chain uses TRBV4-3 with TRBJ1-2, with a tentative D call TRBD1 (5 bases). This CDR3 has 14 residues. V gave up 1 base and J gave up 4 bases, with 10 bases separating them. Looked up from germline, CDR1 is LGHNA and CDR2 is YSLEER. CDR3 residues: CASSQVGGPYGYTF. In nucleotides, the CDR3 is TGCGCCAGCAGCCAAGTGGGGGGACCCTATGGCTACACCTTC.

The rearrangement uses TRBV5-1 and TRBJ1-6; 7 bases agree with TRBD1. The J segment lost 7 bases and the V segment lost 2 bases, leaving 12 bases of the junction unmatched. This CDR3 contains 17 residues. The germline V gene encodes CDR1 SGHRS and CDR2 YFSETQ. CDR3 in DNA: TGCGCCAGCAGCTTTTCCAGGGGGGTAAATAGGAATTCACCCCTCCACTTT. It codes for CASSFSRGVNRNSPLHF.

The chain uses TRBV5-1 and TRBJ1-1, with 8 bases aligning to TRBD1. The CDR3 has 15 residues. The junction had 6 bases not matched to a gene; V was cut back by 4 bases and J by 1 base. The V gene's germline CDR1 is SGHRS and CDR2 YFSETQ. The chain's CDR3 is CASSQSGQGNTEAFF. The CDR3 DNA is TGCGCCAGCAGCCAATCAGGACAGGGGAACACTGAAGCTTTCTTT.

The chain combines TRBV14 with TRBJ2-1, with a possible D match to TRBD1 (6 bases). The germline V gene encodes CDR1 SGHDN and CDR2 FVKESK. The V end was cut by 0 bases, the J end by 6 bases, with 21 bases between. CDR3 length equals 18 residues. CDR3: CASSQERIGRGFFNEQFF. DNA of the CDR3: TGTGCCAGCAGCCAAGAAAGAATAGGCAGGGGATTTTTCAATGAGCAGTTCTTC.

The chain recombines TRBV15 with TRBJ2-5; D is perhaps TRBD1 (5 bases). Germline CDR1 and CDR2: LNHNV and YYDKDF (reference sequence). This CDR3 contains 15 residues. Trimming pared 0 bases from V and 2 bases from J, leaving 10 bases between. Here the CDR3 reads CATSRDGALQETQYF. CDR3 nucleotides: TGTGCCACCAGCAGAGATGGGGCCCTGCAAGAGACCCAGTACTTC.

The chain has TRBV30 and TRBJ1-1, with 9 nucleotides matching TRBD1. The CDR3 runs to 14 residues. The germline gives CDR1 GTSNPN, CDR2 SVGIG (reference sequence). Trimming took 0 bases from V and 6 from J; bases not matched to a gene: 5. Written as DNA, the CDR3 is TGTGCCTGGAGTGTAAGGACAGGGGTAGCTGAAGCTTTCTTT. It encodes CAWSVRTGVAEAFF. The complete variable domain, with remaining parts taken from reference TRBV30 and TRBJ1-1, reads SQTIHQWPATLVQPVGSPLSLECTVEGTSNPNLYWYRQAAGRGLQLLFYSVGIGQISSEVPQNLSASRPQDRQFILSSKKLLLSDSGFYLCAWSVRTGVAEAFFGQGTRLTVV.

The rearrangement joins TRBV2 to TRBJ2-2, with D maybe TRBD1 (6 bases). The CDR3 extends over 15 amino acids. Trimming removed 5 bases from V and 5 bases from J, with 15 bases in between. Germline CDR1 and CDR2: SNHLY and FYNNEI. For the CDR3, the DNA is TGTGCCAGCAGTCCTAAGACAGGATTAACCGGGGAGCTGTTTTTT. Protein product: CASSPKTGLTGELFF.

The DNA of the CDR3 is TGTGCCACCAGCAGAGACCCAGGAATCTCTGGAAACACCATATATTTT. The encoded protein is CATSRDPGISGNTIYF. The chain employs TRBV15 and TRBJ1-3; D unclear. The CDR3 runs 16 residues. CDR1 LNHNV and CDR2 YYDKDF come from the germline V gene (reference sequence). Trimming left V 0 bases short and J 0 bases short, with 9 bases between.

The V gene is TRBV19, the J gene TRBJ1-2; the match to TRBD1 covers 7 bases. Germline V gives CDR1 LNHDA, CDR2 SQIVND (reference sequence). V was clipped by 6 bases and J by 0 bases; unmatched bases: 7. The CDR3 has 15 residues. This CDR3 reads CASSQQGRANYGYTF. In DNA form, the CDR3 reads TGTGCCAGTAGCCAACAGGGGCGAGCTAACTATGGCTACACCTTC.

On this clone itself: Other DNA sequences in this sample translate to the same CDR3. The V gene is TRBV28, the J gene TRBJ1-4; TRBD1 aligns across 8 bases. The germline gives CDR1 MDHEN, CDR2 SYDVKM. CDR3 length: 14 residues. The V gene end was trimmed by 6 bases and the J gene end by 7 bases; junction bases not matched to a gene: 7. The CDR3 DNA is TGTGCCAGCAGCCAAGACAGGGGAGGTGAAAAACTGTTTTTT. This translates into CASSQDRGGEKLFF.

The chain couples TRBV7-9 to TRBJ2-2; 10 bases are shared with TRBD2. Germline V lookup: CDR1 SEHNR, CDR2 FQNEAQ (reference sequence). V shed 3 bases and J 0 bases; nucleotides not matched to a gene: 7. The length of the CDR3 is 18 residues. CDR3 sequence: CASSLRTSGLANTGELFF. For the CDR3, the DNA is TGTGCCAGCAGCTTGCGGACTAGCGGTCTCGCGAACACCGGGGAGCTGTTTTTT.

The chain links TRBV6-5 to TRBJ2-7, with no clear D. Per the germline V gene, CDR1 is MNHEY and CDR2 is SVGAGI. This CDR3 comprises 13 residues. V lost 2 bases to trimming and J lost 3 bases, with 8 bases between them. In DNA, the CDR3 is TGTGCCAGCAGTTACGGGCAAAGCTACGAGCAGTACTTC. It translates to CASSYGQSYEQYF.

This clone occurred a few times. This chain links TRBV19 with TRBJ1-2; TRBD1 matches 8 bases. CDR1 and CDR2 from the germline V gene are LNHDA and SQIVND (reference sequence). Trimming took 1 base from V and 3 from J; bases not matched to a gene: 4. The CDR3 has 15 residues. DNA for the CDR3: TGTGCCAGTAGTATAGCCGGACAGGGAGACTATGGCTACACCTTC. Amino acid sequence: CASSIAGQGDYGYTF. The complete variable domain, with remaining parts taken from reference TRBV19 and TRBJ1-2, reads DGGITQSPKYLFRKEGQNVTLSCEQNLNHDAMYWYRQDPGQGLRLIYYSQIVNDFQKGDIAEGYSVSREKKESFPLTVTSAQKNPTAFYLCASSIAGQGDYGYTFGSGTRLTVV.

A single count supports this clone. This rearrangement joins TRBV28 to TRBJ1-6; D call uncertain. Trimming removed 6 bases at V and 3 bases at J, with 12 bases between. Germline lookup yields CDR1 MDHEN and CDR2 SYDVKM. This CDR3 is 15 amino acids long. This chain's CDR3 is CASRVRRNYNSPLHF. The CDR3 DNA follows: TGTGCCAGCAGAGTCCGGAGGAACTATAATTCACCCCTCCACTTT.

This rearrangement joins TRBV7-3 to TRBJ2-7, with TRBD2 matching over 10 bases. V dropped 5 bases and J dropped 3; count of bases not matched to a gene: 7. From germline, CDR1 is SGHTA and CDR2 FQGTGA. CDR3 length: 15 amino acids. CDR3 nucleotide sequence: TGTGCCAGCAGCCCGCAGCGGGGGGGCTTCTACGAGCAGTACTTC. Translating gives CASSPQRGGFYEQYF.

CDR3 amino acids: CASSVVQLGEQYF. The CDR3, as DNA: TGTGCCAGCAGCGTAGTCCAACTCGGTGAGCAGTACTTC. The genes are TRBV9 and TRBJ2-7; D ambiguous. In germline, CDR1 is SGDLS, CDR2 YYNGEE. Trimming cost V 0 bases and J 7 bases, with 11 bases left between them. This CDR3 contains 13 residues.